This T cell receptor beta chain was obtained from a study of blood T cell repertoires in COVID-19. Turning to the study itself: Acute and convalescent COVID-19 specimens originated in the United States, Italy and Spain. T cells, B-cell-depleted T cells, or PBMCs provided the cDNA or gDNA that served as material.

The junction had 12 bases not matched to a gene; V was cut back by 2 bases and J by 7 bases. CDR3 length equals 15 residues. CDR1 is GTSNPN and CDR2 is SVGIG in the germline V gene (reference sequence). In the original analysis: Amplified reference gene primers provided the basis for estimating nucleated cell counts. Assay: immunoSEQ multiplex PCR; the TCRdb copy retains only in-frame clones and omits some. The V and J calls and clone size are taken from that table; D and trimming were inferred from the DNA. The table records tens of thousands of clones, less than 90% of them present only once. This clone was seen a few times.

The sequence was obtained from a woman of 80 years or more with acute or convalescent COVID-19. This sequence joins TRBV30 and TRBJ2-7, with TRBD2 matching 9 bases. The sample comprised peripheral blood. CDR3 coding DNA: TGTGCCTGGAGTTACTCAACTAGCGGGTGGAGGGAGCAGTACTTC. As protein: CAWSYSTSGWREQYF.